Listed below are T cell receptor beta chains from one sample, sequenced in a study of blood T cells in healthy people across ages. TCRdb independently ran MiXCR on the 5' RACE reads; one entry per CDR3 protein. Of over a million distinct CDR3 sequences in the sample, 40% to 50% were seen once. Sequencing used blood. These receptors were collected from a woman aged 55-70 years in good health. CDR3s include the opening cysteine and the closing phenylalanine or tryptophan. A D gene is named only where the DNA matches it firmly. Clone size, where shown, is once, few, many, or a class for clones that have expanded.

cdr3_nt cdr3_aa v_call clone_size j_call d_call
TGTGCCAGTGCAACGAAGGGGTTTCCCTCCTACAATGAGCAGTACTTC CASATKGFPSYNEQYF TRBV6-1 . TRBJ2-7 .
TGCAGTGCTAGGACAGGAAAGGGCTACGAGCAGTACTTC CSARTGKGYEQYF TRBV20-1 . TRBJ2-7 .
TGCGCCAGCAGAGCCGGGACAGGAGTCAATGAGCAGTACTTC CASRAGTGVNEQYF TRBV10-2 . TRBJ2-5 TRBD1
TGTGCCAGCAGCCAAGGATTAGGACAAGCGACAGATACGCAGTATTTT CASSQGLGQATDTQYF TRBV3-1 . TRBJ2-3 .
TGTGCCAGCAGCTTGAACCGGAGGACAGATACGCAGTATTTT CASSLNRRTDTQYF TRBV7-3 few TRBJ2-3 .
TGTGCCAGCAGCTTAGTAGGGTCTTATGGCTACACCTTC CASSLVGSYGYTF TRBV7-2 many TRBJ1-2 .
TGTGCCGGCAGCCCCCACGTTGGAGGGCAGTATTTT CAGSPHVGGQYF TRBV6-5 . TRBJ2-3 .
TGTGCCAGCAGCCCGGGACTACCCCCAGACGAGCAGTACTTC CASSPGLPPDEQYF TRBV7-3 few TRBJ2-7 TRBD2
TGCGCCAGCAGCCAAGTACTTGTGTGGGCGGGGGGCTACACCTTC CASSQVLVWAGGYTF TRBV4-1 . TRBJ1-2 .
TGTGCCATCAGTCATGGGGGTAACAATGAGCAGTTCTTC CAISHGGNNEQFF TRBV10-3 few TRBJ2-1 .
TGCGCCAGCGGCCACACAGGGATAGACGCCGAAGCTTTCTTT CASGHTGIDAEAFF TRBV4-1 . TRBJ1-1 .
TGTGCCAGCAGCGTATATCCGGGAGGGCGGGGTGAGCAGTTCTTC CASSVYPGGRGEQFF TRBV9 few TRBJ2-1 TRBD2
TGTGCCACCAGCAGAGACCGAGGGGGGGCCGTAGATACGCAGTATTTT CATSRDRGGAVDTQYF TRBV15 . TRBJ2-3 .
TGTGCCAGCCACGCGGGAGGTGGTGAGACCCAGTACTTC CASHAGGGETQYF TRBV12-3/TRBV12-4 few TRBJ2-5 TRBD2
TGCGCCAGCAGCTTTAGACCGGAGGGGCCCTACGAGCAGTACTTC CASSFRPEGPYEQYF TRBV5-1 . TRBJ2-7 .
TGTGCCAGCGGCGTGGGCGCCGACACTGAAGCTTTCTTT CASGVGADTEAFF TRBV9 once TRBJ1-1 .
TGTGCCAGCAGTGAAGGGGGTCCCTCAGGGTATGGCTACACCTTC CASSEGGPSGYGYTF TRBV2 few TRBJ1-2 .
TGTGCCAGCAGTGAGCACGCCGGGACTAGCTACAATGAGCAGTTCTTC CASSEHAGTSYNEQFF TRBV25-1 . TRBJ2-1 TRBD2
TGTGCCAGCAGTGAGGGCGTAGGCGGGGATGAGCAGTTCTTC CASSEGVGGDEQFF TRBV25-1 . TRBJ2-1 .
TGTGCCAGCAGCGGGAGGACAGGAAAAGAGACCCAGTACTTC CASSGRTGKETQYF TRBV2 . TRBJ2-5 .
TGCGCCAGCAGCCGAGCAGACAAGTCTTACGAGCAGTACTTC CASSRADKSYEQYF TRBV5-1 few TRBJ2-7 .
TGTGCCAGCAGCCAAGTTTGGGGATTAGATACGCAGTATTTT CASSQVWGLDTQYF TRBV3-1 . TRBJ2-3 .
TGTGCCAGCTCAGGGCAGAACTATGGCTACACCTTC CASSGQNYGYTF TRBV6-6 many TRBJ1-2 .